This TCR beta chain was sequenced for a study of early T cells in non-severe SARS-CoV-2 infection. In the study overall: Whole-blood bulk RNA, unsorted, was sequenced, and chains were unpaired.

The CDR3 extends over 15 amino acids. V was shortened by 6 bases and J by 1 base, with 13 bases between the two germline ends. Germline V CDR1 and CDR2: SGHRS, YFSETQ. Attached unique molecular identifiers marked individual cDNA molecules. TCRdb itself ran the 5' RACE reads through MiXCR, one entry per CDR3 protein. The table shows about 98,000 distinct CDR3 sequences, with 13% to 15% occurring only once. This clonotype appeared a few times. Sequenced input: whole blood. The chain carries TRBV5-1 and TRBJ2-2, with D possibly matching TRBD2 (6 bases). This receptor was taken from an adult who was a healthcare worker with PCR-confirmed SARS-CoV-2 infection or an uninfected control (not recorded which). This chain's CDR3 is CASTAGTVNTGELFF. CDR3 in DNA: TGCGCCAGCACCGCCGGGACTGTGAACACCGGGGAGCTGTTTTTT.